These 27 T cell receptor beta chains were all obtained from the same sample, sequenced in a study of cytomegalovirus exposure and HLA in healthy donors. Measured with immunoSEQ multiplex PCR; TCRdb has only the in-frame clones, and not every one. The sample contains 280,000 or so clones, approximately 88% of which appear only once. The sequencing sample was made of PBMCs. These receptors were taken from a woman aged 18-30 years in good health and CMV-seronegative.

This clone was recorded once. This CDR3 reads CASSPMTSGSTETQYF. The CDR3 bases are TGTGCCAGCAGTCCGATGACTAGCGGGAGTACCGAGACCCAGTACTTC. The chain uses TRBV6-6 and TRBJ2-5; TRBD2 matches at 12 bases. J gave up 5 bases and V 5 bases, and 9 bases lay outside the gene matches. CDR1 MNHNY and CDR2 SVGAGI come from the germline V gene (reference sequence). The CDR3 has 16 amino acids.

This rearrangement joins TRBV12-1 to TRBJ2-2; the table gives TRBD2 as D, unverified against the DNA. TRBV12-1 is marked as a pseudogene. There are 13 residues in the CDR3. The CDR3 region is CASSFIGKGELFF. For the CDR3, the DNA is TGTGCCAGCAGCTTTATCGGGAAGGGGGAGCTGTTTTTT.

The CDR3 reads CASSLSTGRFSGELFF. The CDR3 coding sequence is TGCGCCAGCAGCTTAAGTACAGGGCGGTTTAGCGGGGAGCTGTTTTTT. This chain links TRBV5-1 with TRBJ2-2; maybe TRBD1 (6 bases). The ends were cut back, 2 bases at V and 7 bases at J, with 18 bases in the middle. The germline V gene has CDR1 SGHRS and CDR2 YFSETQ. This CDR3 spans 16 amino acids.

The chain links TRBV7-3 to TRBJ1-1; TRBD1 is a possible D gene (5 bases). V shed 5 bases and J shed 2 bases, with 15 bases lying between them. The CDR3 totals 15 residues. Germline V gives CDR1 SGHTA, CDR2 FQGTGA. Here the CDR3 reads CASSPLTGVNTEAFF. The CDR3 DNA reads TGTGCCAGCAGCCCCCTCACGGGGGTAAACACTGAAGCTTTCTTT.

The V and J genes are TRBV19 and TRBJ1-4; D gene ambiguous. Per the germline V gene, CDR1 is LNHDA and CDR2 is SQIVND (reference sequence). The CDR3 covers 13 residues. V was trimmed by 6 bases and J by 4 bases, leaving 9 bases between them. The CDR3 DNA follows: TGTGCCAGTAGGGACTGGCTTAATGAAAAACTGTTTTTT. It encodes CASRDWLNEKLFF.

V and J are TRBV18 and TRBJ2-1; the match to TRBD2 covers 7 bases. The germline gives CDR1 KGHSH, CDR2 LQKENI. CDR3 length: 14 amino acids. The V and J ends lost 0 bases and 8 bases, in that order; junction bases with no gene match: 4. The chain's CDR3 is CASSPPGGLHEQFF. CDR3 nucleotide sequence: TGTGCCAGCTCACCACCGGGAGGGCTCCATGAGCAGTTCTTC.

The chain joins TRBV28 to TRBJ2-7; D ambiguous. Per germline, CDR1 MDHEN and CDR2 SYDVKM. V gave up 6 bases and J gave up 2 bases, with 11 bases separating them. This CDR3 has 13 residues. This chain's CDR3 is CASRSELPYEQYF. The CDR3, as DNA: TGTGCCAGCAGATCAGAATTACCCTACGAGCAGTACTTC.

The rearrangement uses TRBV28 and TRBJ2-7; 14 bases agree with TRBD2. The CDR3 contains 15 residues. Germline CDR1 reads MDHEN; CDR2 reads SYDVKM. V was clipped by 7 bases and J by 4 bases; unmatched bases: 6. The CDR3 region has the DNA TGTGCCAGCACCCAGGGACTAGCGGGAGTGTACGAGCAGTACTTC. This translates into CASTQGLAGVYEQYF.

The rearrangement uses TRBV28 and TRBJ2-7, with a weak D call TRBD2 (5 bases). Trimming removed 6 bases at V and 4 bases at J, with 16 bases between. Germline CDR1 reads MDHEN; CDR2 reads SYDVKM. The CDR3 loop spans 14 amino acids. CDR3 protein: CASSRILDSYEQYF. As DNA, the CDR3 is TGTGCCAGCAGCCGAATCCTGGACTCGTACGAGCAGTACTTC. The whole variable domain, filled in from reference TRBV28 and TRBJ2-7, reads DVKVTQSSRYLVKRTGEKVFLECVQDMDHENMFWYRQDPGLGLRLIYFSYDVKMKEKGDIPEGYSVSREKKERFSLILESASTNQTSMYLCASSRILDSYEQYFGPGTRLTVT.

The V and J genes are TRBV11-3 and TRBJ2-7, with TRBD2 matching 8 bases. Germline V gene sequence: CDR1 SGHNT, CDR2 YENEEA. The CDR3 totals 15 residues. V dropped 0 bases and J dropped 4; count of bases not matched to a gene: 5. The CDR3 DNA reads as TGTGCCAGCAGCTTAGATATCGTAGCGGGATACGAGCAGTACTTC. Translating it yields CASSLDIVAGYEQYF.

The chain carries TRBV19 and TRBJ2-7; 9 bases fit TRBD1. The CDR3 consists of 15 residues. Germline CDR1 reads LNHDA; CDR2 reads SQIVND (reference sequence). Unmatched junction bases numbered 11, after V lost 6 bases and J lost 5 bases. This chain's CDR3 is CASSTYLGQGNEQYF. The CDR3 coding sequence is TGTGCCAGTAGCACCTACCTCGGACAGGGGAACGAGCAGTACTTC.

This chain uses TRBV28 with TRBJ2-1; TRBD2 matches at 7 bases. CDR3 length equals 15 residues. Germline lookup yields CDR1 MDHEN and CDR2 SYDVKM. With V trimmed by 7 bases and J by 2 bases, 8 bases remained unmatched. CDR3 sequence (DNA): TGTGCCAGCACTCCCGGGGGGAGGACCTACAATGAGCAGTTCTTC. It encodes CASTPGGRTYNEQFF.

The chain has TRBV2 and TRBJ1-3, with 8 bases lining up with TRBD1. V lost 5 bases to trimming and J lost 0 bases; unmatched junction nucleotides: 3. CDR3 length: 15 residues. From germline, CDR1 is SNHLY and CDR2 FYNNEI. The CDR3 region is CASSSDRASGNTIYF. In DNA, the CDR3 is TGTGCCAGCAGTTCGGACAGGGCCTCTGGAAACACCATATATTTT.

Note on this clone: Given a much more abundant clone one base away, this may be a read error. This CDR3 is also generated by other DNA sequences in the sample. The V call is TRBV7-2, the J call TRBJ2-7; D unclear. Germline CDR1 reads SGHTA; CDR2 reads FQGNSA. The CDR3 covers 11 residues. V gave up 5 bases and J gave up 4 bases, with 6 bases separating them. Here the CDR3 reads CASSPGYEQYF. In DNA form, the CDR3 reads TGTGCCAGCAGCCCCGGGTACGAGCAGTACTTC.

The chain recombines TRBV28 with TRBJ1-1; D is unclear. This CDR3 has 13 amino acids. Germline V gives CDR1 MDHEN, CDR2 SYDVKM. The V and J ends lost 3 bases and 1 base respectively, with 6 bases between them. The CDR3 nucleotides read TGTGCCAGCAGTTTGCCACAGAACACTGAAGCTTTCTTT. Its protein product is CASSLPQNTEAFF.

The chain carries TRBV5-4 and TRBJ2-5; 8 bases match TRBD2. Near its end, the DNA agrees better with TRBJ2-7, so the J call may be wrong. Germline lookup yields CDR1 SGHNT and CDR2 YYREEE (reference sequence). The CDR3 sequence is 12 residues long. The CDR3 sequence: CASGTRRDEQYF. CDR3 nucleotides: TGTGCCAGCGGGACTAGGCGAGACGAGCAGTACTTC.

The chain uses TRBV29-1 and TRBJ2-1, with D possibly being TRBD2 (6 bases). The CDR3 is 13 amino acids. Germline values: CDR1 SQVTM, CDR2 ANQGSEA. V lost 7 bases and J 3 bases, leaving 13 bases between the germline ends. In DNA, the CDR3 is TGCAGCGGGGCCATGGGACTCTACAATGAGCAGTTCTTC. It encodes CSGAMGLYNEQFF.

In this sample, this clone turned up a few times. The chain employs TRBV10-3 and TRBJ2-3; 7 bases are shared with TRBD2. Trimming took 6 bases from V and 4 from J; bases not matched to a gene: 19. The CDR3 consists of 18 residues. Germline values: CDR1 ENHRY, CDR2 SYGVKD. The CDR3 loop is CAIRGDGAGVGDPDTQYF. The CDR3 DNA follows: TGTGCCATCAGGGGGGATGGCGCGGGAGTAGGGGACCCAGATACGCAGTATTTT.

The chain couples TRBV7-8 to TRBJ1-1, with 7 positions matching TRBD1. Germline CDR1 reads SGHVS; CDR2 reads FQNEAQ. V gave up 2 bases and J gave up 5 bases; unmatched junction bases: 2. There are 13 residues in the CDR3. The CDR3 coding sequence is TGTGCCAGCAGCTTACTACAGGGGACTGAAGCTTTCTTT. This codes for CASSLLQGTEAFF.

The chain is built from TRBV4-2 and TRBJ2-5; D remains unclear. Trimming cost V 2 bases and J 5 bases, with 9 bases left between them. This CDR3 is 13 amino acids long. Germline values: CDR1 LGHNA, CDR2 YNFKEQ. The CDR3 sequence is CASSQPKRETQYF. The CDR3, as DNA: TGTGCCAGCAGCCAACCTAAACGGGAGACCCAGTACTTC.

The chain is built from TRBV6-1 and TRBJ2-1; 16 bases agree with TRBD2. The germline CDR1 and CDR2 sequences are MNHNS and SASEGT. J lost 13 bases, V lost 10 bases, and 7 bases had no gene match. The CDR3 is 13 amino acids. The CDR3 region has the DNA TGTGCCACCGGGACTAGCGGGAGGGATACTCAGTTCTTC. Its protein product is CATGTSGRDTQFF.

The chain employs TRBV19 and TRBJ1-3, with 7 bases aligning to TRBD1. Unmatched junction bases numbered 4, after V lost 8 bases and J lost 0 bases. The CDR3 covers 14 residues. CDR1 and CDR2 from the germline V gene are LNHDA and SQIVND (reference sequence). CDR3 sequence: CASGDRASGNTIYF. CDR3 DNA sequence: TGTGCCAGTGGGGACAGAGCCTCTGGAAACACCATATATTTT.

The chain employs TRBV5-1 and TRBJ1-2, with TRBD1 matching 11 bases. Per germline, CDR1 SGHRS and CDR2 YFSETQ. V dropped 4 bases and J dropped 5; count of bases not matched to a gene: 10. This CDR3 is built from 16 residues. The DNA of the CDR3 is TGCGCCAGCAGCGGCGGGGGACAGGGGGTTTTTTATGGCTACACCTTC. Amino acids: CASSGGGQGVFYGYTF.

This chain uses TRBV5-1 with TRBJ1-2, with TRBD1 matching over 7 bases. In germline, CDR1 is SGHRS, CDR2 YFSETQ. The trim removed 4 bases at V and 0 bases at J, leaving 3 bases unmatched. This CDR3 contains 14 residues. CDR3 in amino acids: CASSGDRANYGYTF. The CDR3 region has the DNA TGCGCCAGCAGCGGGGACAGAGCTAACTATGGCTACACCTTC. The variable domain in full, with the rest retrieved from reference TRBV5-1 and TRBJ1-2, is KAGVTQTPRYLIKTRGQQVTLSCSPISGHRSVSWYQQTPGQGLQFLFEYFSETQRNKGNFPGRFSGRQFSNSRSEMNVSTLELGDSALYLCASSGDRANYGYTFGSGTRLTVV.

This clone was observed a single time. This rearrangement joins TRBV9 to TRBJ2-5; maybe TRBD2 (6 bases). This CDR3 is built from 16 residues. With 0 bases removed from V and 1 base from J, the gap between germline ends came to 13 bases. Germline V gene data show CDR1 as SGDLS and CDR2 as YYNGEE. CDR3 sequence reads: CASSVGAGGVQETQYF. CDR3 in DNA: TGTGCCAGCAGCGTAGGGGCAGGAGGGGTCCAAGAGACCCAGTACTTC.

CDR3 amino acids: CASSPTGTVSGANVLTF. Written as DNA, the CDR3 is TGTGCCAGTAGTCCCACCGGGACAGTCTCTGGGGCCAACGTCCTGACTTTC. The gene calls are TRBV19 and TRBJ2-6; 7 bases line up with TRBD1. This CDR3 has 17 residues. Germline V gene data show CDR1 as LNHDA and CDR2 as SQIVND (reference sequence). V shed 5 bases and J 0 bases; nucleotides not matched to a gene: 7.

The chain uses TRBV19 and TRBJ2-7; weak D call: TRBD2 (5 bases). This CDR3 comprises 13 residues. Trimming pared 5 bases from V and 0 bases from J, leaving 8 bases between. From germline, CDR1 is LNHDA and CDR2 SQIVND (reference sequence). The CDR3 region has the DNA TGTGCCAGTAGTTTCGGGATCTCCTACGAGCAGTACTTC. This sequence encodes CASSFGISYEQYF.